This entry features one T cell receptor (beta chain) sequence. This entry comes from a study of shared clonotypes between healthy human individuals. Study-level information: The people who gave samples were two women and a few men aged 18 to 49.

Researchers divided each subset's genomic DNA evenly across several immunoSEQ plates. The authors' processing: From ImmunoSEQ came sequences covering only the junction and carrying no quality scores, so filtering differed. The repertoire was sequenced with immunoSEQ multiplex PCR; TCRdb's copy has only in-frame clones and lacks some. The V and J calls and the clone size are those of that table, but D and trimming were determined from the DNA. The profile covers more than 2,000,000 clones, with around nine tenths appearing a single time and roughly 0.13% taken by the ten largest. The donors, healthy adults who were HIV-negative, had experienced no recent acute infections or vaccinations. The germline V gene has CDR1 MNHNS and CDR2 SASEGT. V lost 3 bases and J 4 bases, leaving 12 bases between the germline ends. This CDR3 has 15 residues.

Sequences were obtained from naive CD4+ T cells sorted from blood. Regarding subset: CD45RA+ positively selected. This clonotype was obtained from a man aged 18 to 30 in good health. The chain recombines TRBV6-1 with TRBJ2-2, with TRBD2 as a possible D gene (6 bases). The CDR3 loop is CASSEGGSGTGELFF. The CDR3 bases are TGTGCCAGCAGTGAGGGGGGATCCGGCACCGGGGAGCTGTTTTTT.